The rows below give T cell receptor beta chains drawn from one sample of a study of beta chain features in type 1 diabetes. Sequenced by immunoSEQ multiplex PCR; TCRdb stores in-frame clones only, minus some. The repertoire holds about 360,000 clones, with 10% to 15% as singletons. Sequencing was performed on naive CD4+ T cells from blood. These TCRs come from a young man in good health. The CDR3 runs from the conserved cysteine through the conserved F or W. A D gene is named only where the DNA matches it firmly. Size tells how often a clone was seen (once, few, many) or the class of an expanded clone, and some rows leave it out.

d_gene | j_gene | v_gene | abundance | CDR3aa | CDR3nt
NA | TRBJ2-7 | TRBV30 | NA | CAWSALSSYEQYF | TGTGCCTGGAGCGCCCTGAGCTCCTACGAGCAGTACTTC
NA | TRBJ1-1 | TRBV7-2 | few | CASSLIGVNTEAFF | TGTGCCAGCAGCTTAATAGGAGTGAACACTGAAGCTTTCTTT
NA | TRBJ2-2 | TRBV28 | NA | CASSPRDKHSGELFF | TGTGCCAGCAGTCCGAGGGACAAACACTCTGGGGAGCTGTTTTTT
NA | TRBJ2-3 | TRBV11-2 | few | CASSFFQRITDTQYF | TGTGCCAGCAGCTTCTTCCAGCGGATCACAGATACGCAGTATTTT
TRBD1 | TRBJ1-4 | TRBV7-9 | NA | CASSLQGDEKLFF | TGTGCCAGCAGCTTGCAGGGGGATGAAAAACTGTTTTTT
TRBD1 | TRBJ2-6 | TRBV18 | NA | CASSLGQGGLSGANVLTF | TGTGCCAGCTCACTAGGACAGGGGGGCCTCTCTGGGGCCAACGTCCTGACTTTC
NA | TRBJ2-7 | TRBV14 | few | CASSLTGYEQYF | TGTGCCAGCAGCCTTACAGGGTACGAGCAGTACTTC
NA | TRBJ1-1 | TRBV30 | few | CAEGGGRYTEAFF | TGTGCGGAAGGGGGGGGCCGGTACACTGAAGCTTTCTTT
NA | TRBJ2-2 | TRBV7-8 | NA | CASSLLSQNTGELFF | TGTGCCAGCAGCTTATTGAGCCAAAACACCGGGGAGCTGTTTTTT
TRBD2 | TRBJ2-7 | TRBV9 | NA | CASSPKGPASGAYEQYF | TGTGCCAGCAGCCCCAAAGGACCGGCTAGCGGTGCCTACGAGCAGTACTTC
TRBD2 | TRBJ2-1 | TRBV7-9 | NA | CASSLSGSGGNEQFF | TGTGCCAGCAGCTTATCAGGGAGCGGGGGCAATGAGCAGTTCTTC
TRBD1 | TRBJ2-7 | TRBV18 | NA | CASSLALGQGAYEQYF | TGTGCCAGCTCACTCGCCCTGGGGCAGGGGGCCTACGAGCAGTACTTC
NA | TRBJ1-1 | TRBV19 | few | CASAGRMNTEAFF | TGTGCCAGTGCAGGCCGAATGAACACTGAAGCTTTCTTT
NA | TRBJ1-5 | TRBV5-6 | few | CASSLGHGNQPQHF | TGTGCCAGCAGCTTGGGACACGGCAATCAGCCCCAGCATTTT
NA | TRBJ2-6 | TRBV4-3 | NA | CASSDISSGANVLTF | TGCGCCAGCAGCGATATCAGCTCTGGGGCCAACGTCCTGACTTTC
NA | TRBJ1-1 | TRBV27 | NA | CASSSSQVMNTEAFF | TGTGCCAGCAGTTCATCACAGGTGATGAACACTGAAGCTTTCTTT
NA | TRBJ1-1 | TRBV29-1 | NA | CSVEGESRGYTEAFF | TGCAGCGTTGAAGGAGAGTCCAGGGGATACACTGAAGCTTTCTTT
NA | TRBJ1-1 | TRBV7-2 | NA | CASSTRSGGTEAFF | TGTGCCAGCAGCACCCGATCGGGGGGTACTGAAGCTTTCTTT
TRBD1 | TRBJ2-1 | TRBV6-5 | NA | CASSKQGPGDEQFF | TGTGCCAGCAGTAAACAGGGGCCAGGGGATGAGCAGTTCTTC
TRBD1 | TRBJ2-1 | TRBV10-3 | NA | CAISESGQGADNEQFF | TGTGCCATCAGTGAGTCGGGACAGGGTGCGGACAATGAGCAGTTCTTC
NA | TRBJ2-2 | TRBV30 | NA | CAWGAHANTGELFF | TGTGCCTGGGGAGCCCACGCGAACACCGGGGAGCTGTTTTTT
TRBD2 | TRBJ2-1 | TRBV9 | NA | CASSVGTSGGSYNEQFF | TGTGCCAGCAGCGTAGGGACTAGCGGGGGCTCCTACAATGAGCAGTTCTTC
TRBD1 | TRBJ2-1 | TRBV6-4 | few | CASSDNGAGGRYNEQFF | TGTGCCAGCAGTGACAACGGGGCAGGGGGTCGGTACAATGAGCAGTTCTTC
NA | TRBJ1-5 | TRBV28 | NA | CASRLDSASNQPQHF | TGTGCCAGCAGACTGGACAGCGCAAGCAATCAGCCCCAGCATTTT
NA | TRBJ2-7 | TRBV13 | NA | CASSKIAGATYEQYF | TGTGCCAGCAGCAAAATCGCAGGTGCCACCTACGAGCAGTACTTC
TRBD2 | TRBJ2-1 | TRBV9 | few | CASSVGPPLLAGVRNEQFF | TGTGCCAGCAGCGTAGGCCCTCCCCTACTAGCGGGAGTTAGGAATGAGCAGTTCTTC
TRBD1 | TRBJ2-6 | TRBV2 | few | CASGQGPPSGANVLTF | TGTGCCAGCGGACAGGGGCCCCCATCTGGGGCCAACGTCCTGACTTTC
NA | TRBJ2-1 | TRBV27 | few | CASSFRGNEQFF | TGTGCCAGCAGTTTCAGAGGGAATGAGCAGTTCTTC
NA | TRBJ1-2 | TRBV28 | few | CASSLSQGNYGYTF | TGTGCCAGCAGTTTATCCCAGGGGAACTATGGCTACACCTTC
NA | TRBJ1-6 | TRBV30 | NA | CAWSVIWGSDSPLHF | TGTGCCTGGAGTGTAATATGGGGTAGCGATTCACCCCTCCACTTT
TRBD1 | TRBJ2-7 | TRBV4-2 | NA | CASSQDKGQGYEQYF | TGTGCCAGCAGCCAAGATAAGGGACAGGGGTACGAGCAGTACTTC
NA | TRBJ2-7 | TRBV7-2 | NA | CASGGNSYEQYF | TGTGCCAGCGGAGGGAACTCCTACGAGCAGTACTTC
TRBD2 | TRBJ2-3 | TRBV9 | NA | CASSVPSGGPSTDTQYF | TGTGCCAGCAGCGTACCAAGCGGGGGGCCAAGCACAGATACGCAGTATTTT
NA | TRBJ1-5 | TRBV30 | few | CAWSESGQPQHF | TGTGCCTGGAGTGAAAGCGGTCAGCCCCAGCATTTT
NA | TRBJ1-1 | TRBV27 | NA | CASSRSGRYSAEAFF | TGTGCCAGCAGTCGATCTGGGAGGTATTCCGCTGAAGCTTTCTTT
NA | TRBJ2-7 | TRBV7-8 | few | CASSRLAGSYEQYF | TGTGCCAGCAGCCGCCTGGCGGGATCCTACGAGCAGTACTTC
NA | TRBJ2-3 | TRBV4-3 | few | CASSQDLATSTDTQYF | TGCGCCAGCAGCCAAGATTTGGCCACAAGCACAGATACGCAGTATTTT
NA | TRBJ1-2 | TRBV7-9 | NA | CASSLPQSYGYTF | TGTGCCAGCAGCTTACCACAGTCCTATGGCTACACCTTC
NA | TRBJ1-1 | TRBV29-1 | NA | CSVGRPENTEAFF | TGCAGCGTTGGCAGGCCCGAGAACACTGAAGCTTTCTTT
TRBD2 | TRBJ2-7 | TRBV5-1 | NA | CASSLNIAGAHEQYF | TGCGCCAGCAGCTTGAATATAGCGGGGGCTCACGAGCAGTACTTC
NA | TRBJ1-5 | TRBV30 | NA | CAWSVRGDQPQHF | TGTGCCTGGAGTGTACGCGGGGATCAGCCCCAGCATTTT
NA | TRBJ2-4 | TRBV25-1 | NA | CASSEQGNIQYF | TGTGCCAGCAGTGAACAGGGAAACATTCAGTACTTC
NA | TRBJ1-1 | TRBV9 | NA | CASSVGGAGTEAFF | TGTGCCAGCAGCGTCGGTGGGGCTGGCACTGAAGCTTTCTTT
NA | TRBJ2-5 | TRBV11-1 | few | CASRETEETQYF | TGTGCCAGCAGAGAAACGGAAGAGACCCAGTACTTC
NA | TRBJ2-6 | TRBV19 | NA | CASGDTYSGANVLTF | TGTGCCAGTGGGGACACCTACTCTGGGGCCAACGTCCTGACTTTC
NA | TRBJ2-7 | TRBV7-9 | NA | CASSLGGAGLMGQYF | TGTGCCAGCAGCCTTGGGGGGGCCGGTTTGATGGGGCAGTACTTC
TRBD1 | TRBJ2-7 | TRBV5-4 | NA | CASSLRQGADEQYF | TGTGCCAGCAGCTTGCGGCAGGGGGCCGACGAGCAGTACTTC
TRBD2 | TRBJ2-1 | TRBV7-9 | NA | CASSSGLAGAYNEQFF | TGTGCCAGCAGCTCGGGACTAGCGGGAGCTTACAATGAGCAGTTCTTC